The 27 T cell receptor beta chains listed next were all sequenced from one sample in a study of T cell responses to AZD1222 COVID-19 vaccine. Sequenced by immunoSEQ multiplex PCR; TCRdb stores in-frame clones only, minus some. The sample has about 120,000 clones, 85% to 95% seen once; the top ten hold under 3.5%. The sample was peripheral blood, taken on day 0 of AZD1222 vaccination. The receptors were gathered from an adult in good health.

V is TRBV12-2 and J is TRBJ2-7; the D segment call TRBD1 is taken from the table without a DNA check. TRBV12-2 is marked as a pseudogene. This CDR3 contains 13 residues. CDR3 coding DNA: TGTGCAAGTCGTAAACTCGCAGGGAACGAGCAGTACTTC. It is translated as CASRKLAGNEQYF.

This chain links TRBV9 with TRBJ1-1; 9 nucleotides line up with TRBD1. The CDR3 totals 14 residues. Germline CDR1 SGDLS, CDR2 YYNGEE. The ends lost 0 bases at V and 10 bases at J; junction bases unmatched: 7. Here the CDR3 DNA reads TGTGCCAGCAGCGTAGCACCCGGGACAGGGTTAGCTTTCTTT. Amino acid sequence: CASSVAPGTGLAFF.

The chain is built from TRBV19 and TRBJ1-1, with unresolved D. CDR1 and CDR2 from the germline V gene are LNHDA and SQIVND (reference sequence). This CDR3 comprises 15 residues. V was cut by 2 bases and J by 3 bases, with 13 bases left in between. CDR3 nucleotide sequence: TGTGCCAGTAGTATACCCGGGAGGGTTTACACTGAAGCTTTCTTT. Residues: CASSIPGRVYTEAFF.

This chain links TRBV28 with TRBJ1-2; the match to TRBD1 covers 9 bases. J lost 4 bases, V lost 6 bases, and 15 bases had no gene match. Germline V gives CDR1 MDHEN, CDR2 SYDVKM. The CDR3 contains 17 residues. The CDR3 DNA follows: TGTGCCAGCAGAAGGGGACAGGGAAAGGCGTTGATCTATGGCTACACCTTC. The encoded protein is CASRRGQGKALIYGYTF.

The V gene is TRBV28, the J gene TRBJ1-4; D is undetermined. V was trimmed by 10 bases and J by 0 bases, leaving 12 bases between them. The germline V gene has CDR1 MDHEN and CDR2 SYDVKM. The CDR3 contains 14 residues. The CDR3 nucleotides are TGTGCCATAGCCCAAGGAGCAACTAATGAAAAACTGTTTTTT. This sequence encodes CAIAQGATNEKLFF.

The J gene is TRBJ2-7, the V gene TRBV11-2, with D unresolved. The V end was cut by 5 bases, the J end by 1 base, with 9 bases between. The CDR3 totals 13 residues. Per germline, CDR1 SGHAT and CDR2 FQNNGV. Here the CDR3 reads CASSAGPSYEQYF. The CDR3 coding sequence is TGTGCCAGCAGCGCCGGGCCATCCTACGAGCAGTACTTC.

About this clone itself: At one boundary the junction diverges from the germline segment, which might be a read error. This rearrangement joins TRBV7-2 to TRBJ2-5; D tentatively reads TRBD1 or TRBD2 (5 bases each). The CDR3 extends over 11 amino acids. Looked up from germline, CDR1 is SGHTA and CDR2 is FQGNSA. The CDR3 spells CASSLARGQNF. CDR3 DNA: TGTGCCAGCAGCTTAGCGAGGGGTCAGAACTTC.

This clone came up many times. The chain has TRBV23-1 and TRBJ2-7; TRBD1 matches at 10 bases. TRBV23-1 is recorded as an ORF, its role being uncertain. This CDR3 comprises 13 residues. Trimming removed 10 bases from V and 3 bases from J; junction bases left unmatched: 6. CDR3 in DNA: TGCGCCACACCCGGGACAGGGGACTACGAGCAGTACTTC. Protein: CATPGTGDYEQYF.

This clone has a single count. V is TRBV14 and J is TRBJ2-5; tentatively, D is TRBD1 (6 bases). Between the trimmed V and J ends, which lost 0 bases and 5 bases, there was a span of 13 bases. CDR1 SGHDN and CDR2 FVKESK come from the germline V gene. The CDR3 runs 15 residues. As DNA, the CDR3 is TGTGCCAGCAGCCAAGATGGACAGTCAGGGGAGACCCAGTACTTC. This sequence encodes CASSQDGQSGETQYF.

The chain carries TRBV7-9 and TRBJ1-2; D perhaps matches TRBD1 (5 bases). Looked up from germline, CDR1 is SEHNR and CDR2 is FQNEAQ (reference sequence). Between the trimmed V and J ends, which lost 5 bases and 1 base, there was a span of 11 bases. The CDR3 extends over 14 amino acids. The CDR3, as DNA: TGTGCCAGCAGCAGTCGGGACGATAACTATGGCTACACCTTC. Translating gives CASSSRDDNYGYTF.

The gene calls are TRBV19 and TRBJ2-3; D unresolved. The germline CDR1 and CDR2 sequences are LNHDA and SQIVND (reference sequence). V lost 7 bases and J lost 0, with 17 bases in between. This CDR3 is 16 amino acids long. The CDR3 DNA follows: TGTGCCAGTACTCCCACGCGGAGATCTAGCACAGATACGCAGTATTTT. It encodes CASTPTRRSSTDTQYF.

The rearrangement joins TRBV28 to TRBJ2-7; D might be TRBD2 (5 bases). The germline V gene has CDR1 MDHEN and CDR2 SYDVKM. The ends were cut back, 10 bases at V and 2 bases at J, with 15 bases in the middle. This CDR3 has 13 residues. This chain's CDR3 is CATLAGFAYEQYF. The CDR3 DNA reads as TGTGCCACTCTGGCGGGTTTCGCCTACGAGCAGTACTTC.

The V gene is TRBV9, the J gene TRBJ1-2, with 10 positions matching TRBD1. CDR3 length: 15 residues. Germline-derived CDR1 and CDR2 are SGDLS and YYNGEE. V was pared by 0 bases and J by 7 bases, with 6 bases of the junction left unmatched. The DNA for the CDR3 is TGTGCCAGCAGCGTAGGCGGGACAGGGGAGCGTGGCTACACCTTC. It translates to CASSVGGTGERGYTF.

The CDR3 loop is CASSYGTGPGYEQYF. In nucleotides, the CDR3 is TGTGCCAGCAGCTACGGGACGGGGCCGGGGTACGAGCAGTACTTC. V gene TRBV7-6 combines with J gene TRBJ2-7; the D gene could be TRBD1 or TRBD2 (5 bases each). The CDR3 length is 15 residues. V lost 4 bases and J 4 bases, leaving 17 bases between the germline ends. Germline values: CDR1 SGHVS, CDR2 FNYEAQ.

The chain carries TRBV7-9 and TRBJ2-1, with D uncertain. V was clipped by 4 bases and J by 8 bases, with 6 bases between them. Germline V gene lookup returns CDR1 SEHNR and CDR2 FQNEAQ (reference sequence). The CDR3 spans 11 residues. CDR3: CASSSVDEQFF. CDR3 in DNA: TGTGCCAGCAGCTCCGTCGATGAGCAGTTCTTC.

This chain links TRBV27 with TRBJ2-3; tentatively, D is TRBD2 (6 bases). V was trimmed by 0 bases and J by 2 bases, leaving 12 bases between them. This CDR3 has 16 amino acids. Germline CDR1 MNHEY, CDR2 SMNVEV (reference sequence). The CDR3 here is CASSLSVTSYTDTQYF. The CDR3 DNA reads as TGTGCCAGCAGTTTATCGGTAACTAGCTACACAGATACGCAGTATTTT.

The chain has TRBV5-6 and TRBJ1-2; TRBD1 aligns across 10 bases. Germline CDR1 reads SGHDT; CDR2 reads YYEEEE. The CDR3 runs 13 residues. With 4 bases clipped from V and 7 bases from J, the junction kept 4 bases outside the gene matches. The CDR3 DNA reads TGTGCCAGCAGCGCTGGGACAGGGGTTGGCTACACCTTC. This encodes CASSAGTGVGYTF.

The chain carries TRBV14 and TRBJ2-7, with D perhaps given as TRBD1 or TRBD2 (5 bases each). Germline V gene data show CDR1 as SGHDN and CDR2 as FVKESK. V was trimmed by 1 base and J by 2 bases, leaving 9 bases between them. This CDR3 is 14 amino acids long. This chain's CDR3 is CASSQGQGPYEQYF. CDR3 sequence (DNA): TGTGCCAGCAGCCAAGGGCAGGGACCCTACGAGCAGTACTTC.

The rearrangement uses TRBV29-1 and TRBJ1-6; D call uncertain. Trimming shortened V by 3 bases and J by 3 bases, and 9 bases separated the two germline ends. The CDR3 contains 14 residues. Per germline, CDR1 SQVTM and CDR2 ANQGSEA. The DNA for the CDR3 is TGCAGCGTTGAGGACGGCCTCTATAATTCACCCCTCCACTTT. The encoded protein is CSVEDGLYNSPLHF.

This chain connects TRBV28 to TRBJ1-3; no definite D call. CDR1 MDHEN and CDR2 SYDVKM come from the germline V gene. V was pared by 5 bases and J by 0 bases, with 2 bases between. This CDR3 region has 12 residues. The DNA for the CDR3 is TGTGCCAGCAGTGTCTCTGGAAACACCATATATTTT. This codes for CASSVSGNTIYF.

V gene TRBV7-9 combines with J gene TRBJ2-6; D may correspond to TRBD1 or TRBD2 (5 bases each). V shed 5 bases and J shed 2 bases, with 19 bases lying between them. CDR1 is SEHNR and CDR2 is FQNEAQ in the germline V gene (reference sequence). The CDR3 extends over 18 amino acids. The CDR3 DNA follows: TGTGCCAGCAGCCTTCCCCCCTTTGGGGGTCCTGGGGCCAACGTCCTGACTTTC. Translating gives CASSLPPFGGPGANVLTF.

This chain joins TRBV18 and TRBJ2-3; 14 bases match TRBD2. Germline V lookup: CDR1 KGHSH, CDR2 LQKENI. V lost 5 bases, J lost 6 bases, and 4 bases stayed unmatched. This CDR3 is built from 15 residues. As DNA, the CDR3 is TGTGCCAGCTCAGATGGGACTAGCGGGAGCGATACGCAGTATTTT. Translated, it gives CASSDGTSGSDTQYF.

This chain joins TRBV2 and TRBJ1-3; D unresolved. The V gene's germline CDR1 is SNHLY and CDR2 FYNNEI. The V end lost 1 base, the J end lost 0 bases, and 7 bases lay between the germline ends. CDR3 length: 15 amino acids. CDR3 residues: CASSEGSSSGNTIYF. In nucleotides, the CDR3 is TGTGCCAGCAGTGAAGGCTCCTCCTCTGGAAACACCATATATTTT.

V usage is TRBV7-9 and J usage is TRBJ1-4; D not certain. The CDR3 runs 15 residues. V was pared by 2 bases and J by 0 bases, with 7 bases between. From germline, CDR1 is SEHNR and CDR2 FQNEAQ (reference sequence). For the CDR3, the DNA is TGTGCCAGCAGCTTACTCAGGACAACTAATGAAAAACTGTTTTTT. This translates into CASSLLRTTNEKLFF.

This clone was detected once. This chain connects TRBV4-1 to TRBJ2-4; a possible D gene is TRBD2 (5 bases). The CDR3 loop spans 18 amino acids. Germline V gene lookup returns CDR1 MGHRA and CDR2 YSYEKL. The ends were cut back, 0 bases at V and 0 bases at J, with 15 bases in the middle. The CDR3 loop reads CASSQDTRSGLAKNIQYF. The CDR3 nucleotides read TGCGCCAGCAGCCAAGATACGAGGAGCGGCTTAGCCAAAAACATTCAGTACTTC.

Points on this clone: Possible read error: a much larger clone is one base away. The chain is built from TRBV11-2 and TRBJ2-7; D gene ambiguous. Germline assignment: CDR1 SGHAT and CDR2 FQNNGV. Trimming removed 1 base at V and 3 bases at J, with 1 base between. The CDR3 sequence is 11 residues long. In DNA form, the CDR3 reads TGTGCCAGCAGCTTAGTCTACGAGCAGTACTTC. It is translated as CASSLVYEQYF.

The chain combines TRBV9 with TRBJ2-7, with TRBD1 identical over 7 bases. Trimming at V came to 3 bases and at J to 3 bases, leaving 6 bases not matched to a gene. Germline V gives CDR1 SGDLS, CDR2 YYNGEE. CDR3 size: 14 residues. CDR3 DNA sequence: TGTGCCAGCAGCGGGGGACAGATGGTCTACGAGCAGTACTTC. Its translation: CASSGGQMVYEQYF.